In this sample, the clone carrying this TCR beta chain turned up a few times. The antigen is not known. The data were taken from a study of response to subunit inactivated influenza vaccine. Each CDR3 protein is one row after TCRdb ran MiXCR on the RT-PCR reads. In the table there are hundreds of thousands of distinct CDR3 sequences, around a sixth of which are singletons. Trimming cost V 0 bases and J 0 bases, with 18 bases left between them. This CDR3 has 18 amino acids. The germline gives CDR1 LGHNA, CDR2 YNFKEQ. Findings and caveats of the study: A suggestion made by the authors is that each seasonal influenza vaccination recruits few new T cells.

Sequencing was performed on PBMCs from blood, taken 4 to 6 days after vaccination. The receptor's source is a man aged 45-65 years who received an inactivated influenza vaccine. The V gene is TRBV4-2, the J gene TRBJ2-7; tentative D call: TRBD2 (5 bases). The chain's CDR3 is CASSQEAVRRVSSYEQYF. The CDR3 DNA follows: TGTGCCAGCAGCCAAGAGGCGGTCAGGCGGGTAAGCTCCTACGAGCAGTACTTC.